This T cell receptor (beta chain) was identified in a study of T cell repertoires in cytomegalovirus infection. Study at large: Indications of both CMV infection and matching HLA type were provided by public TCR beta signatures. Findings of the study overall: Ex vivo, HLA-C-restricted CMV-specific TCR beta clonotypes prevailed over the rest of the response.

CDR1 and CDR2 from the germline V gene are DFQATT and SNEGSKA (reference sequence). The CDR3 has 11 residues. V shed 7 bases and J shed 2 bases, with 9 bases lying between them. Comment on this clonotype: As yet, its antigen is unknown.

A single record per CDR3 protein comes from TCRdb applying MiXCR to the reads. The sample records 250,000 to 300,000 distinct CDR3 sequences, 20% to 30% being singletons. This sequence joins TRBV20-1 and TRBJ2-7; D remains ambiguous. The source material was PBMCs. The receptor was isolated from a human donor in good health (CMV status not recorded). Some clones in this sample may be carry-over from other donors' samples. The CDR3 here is CSGSGTYEQYF. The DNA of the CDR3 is TGCAGTGGTTCGGGCACCTACGAGCAGTACTTC.